Included here is one T cell receptor beta chain sequence, with context. Its antigen is as yet unknown. The CDR3 consists of 15 residues. Trimming pared 4 bases from V and 8 bases from J, leaving 21 bases between. Germline V lookup: CDR1 MGHDK, CDR2 SYGVNS. The sample is drawn from a study of shared clonotypes between healthy human individuals. On the study more broadly: Per donor, three plates held CD4 naive cells, three held CD4 memory, two held CD8 naive and one held CD8 memory. The study, taken as a whole, reports: Memory subsets generally showed lower estimated richness than naive subsets. Sampling covered blood only; tissue repertoires likely differ.

The authors distributed each subset's genomic DNA evenly over several immunoSEQ plates. Sequencing used immunoSEQ multiplex PCR; TCRdb keeps in-frame clones, though not all of them. The top ten clones hold about 0.057% of a sample with roughly 650,000 clones, about 97% of them seen once. The V gene is TRBV25-1, the J gene TRBJ2-7; D may be TRBD1 or TRBD2 (5 bases each). The sequence was collected from a woman under 40 in good health. Sequences were obtained from naive CD4+ T cells sorted from blood. The subset was: CD45RA+ positively selected. The CDR3 sequence: CASSGPGRTATKQYF. The CDR3 nucleotides are TGTGCCAGCAGTGGACCGGGACGGACGGCTACGAAGCAGTACTTC.